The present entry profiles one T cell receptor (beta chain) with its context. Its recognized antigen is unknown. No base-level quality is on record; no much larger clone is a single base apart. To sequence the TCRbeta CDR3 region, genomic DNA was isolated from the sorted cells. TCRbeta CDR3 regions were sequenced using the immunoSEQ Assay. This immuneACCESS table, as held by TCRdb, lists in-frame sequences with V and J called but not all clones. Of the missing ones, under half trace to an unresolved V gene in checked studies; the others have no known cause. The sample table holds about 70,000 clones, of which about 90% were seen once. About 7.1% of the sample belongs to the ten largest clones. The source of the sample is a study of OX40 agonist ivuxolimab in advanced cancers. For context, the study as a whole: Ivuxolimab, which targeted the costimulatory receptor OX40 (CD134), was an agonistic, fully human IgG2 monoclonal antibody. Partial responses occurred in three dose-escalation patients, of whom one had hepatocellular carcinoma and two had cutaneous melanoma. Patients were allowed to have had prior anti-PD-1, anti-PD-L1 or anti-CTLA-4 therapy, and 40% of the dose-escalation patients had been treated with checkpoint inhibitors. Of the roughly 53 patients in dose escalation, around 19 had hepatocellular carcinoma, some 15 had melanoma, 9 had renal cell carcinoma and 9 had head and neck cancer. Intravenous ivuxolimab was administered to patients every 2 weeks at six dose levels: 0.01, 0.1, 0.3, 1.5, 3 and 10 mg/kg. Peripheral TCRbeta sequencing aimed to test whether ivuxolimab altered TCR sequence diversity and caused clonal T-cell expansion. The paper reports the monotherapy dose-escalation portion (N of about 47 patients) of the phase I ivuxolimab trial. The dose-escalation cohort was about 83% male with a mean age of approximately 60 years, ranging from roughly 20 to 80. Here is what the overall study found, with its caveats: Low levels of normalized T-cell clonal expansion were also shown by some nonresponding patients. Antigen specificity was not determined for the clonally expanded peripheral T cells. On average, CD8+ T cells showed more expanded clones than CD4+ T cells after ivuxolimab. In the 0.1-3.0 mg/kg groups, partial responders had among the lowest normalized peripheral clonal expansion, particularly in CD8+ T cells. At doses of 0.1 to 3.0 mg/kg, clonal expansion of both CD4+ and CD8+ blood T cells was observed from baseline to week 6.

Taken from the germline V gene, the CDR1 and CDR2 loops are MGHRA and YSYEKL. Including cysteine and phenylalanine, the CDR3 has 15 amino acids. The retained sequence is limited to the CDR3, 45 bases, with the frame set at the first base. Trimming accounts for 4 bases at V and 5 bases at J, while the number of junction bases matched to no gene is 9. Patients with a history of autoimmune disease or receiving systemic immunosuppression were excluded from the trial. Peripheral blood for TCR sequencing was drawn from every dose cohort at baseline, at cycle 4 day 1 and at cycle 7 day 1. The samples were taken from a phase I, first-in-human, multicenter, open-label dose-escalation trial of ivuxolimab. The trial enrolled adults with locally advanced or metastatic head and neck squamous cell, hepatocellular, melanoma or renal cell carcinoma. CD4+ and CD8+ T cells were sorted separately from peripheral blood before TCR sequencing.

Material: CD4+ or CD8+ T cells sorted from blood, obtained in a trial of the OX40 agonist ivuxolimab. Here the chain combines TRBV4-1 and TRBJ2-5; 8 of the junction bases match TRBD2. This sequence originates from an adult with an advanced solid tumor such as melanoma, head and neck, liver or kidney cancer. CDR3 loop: CASSPLQAGDETQYF. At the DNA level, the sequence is TGCGCCAGCAGCCCCCTCCAAGCGGGGGACGAGACCCAGTACTTC.